The present entry profiles one T cell receptor (beta chain) with its context. Its antigen remains unknown. The data were taken from a study of T cell repertoires in ileal Crohn's disease. Sequencing was performed with immunoSEQ multiplex PCR; in TCRdb, only in-frame clones are kept and a portion is missing. Found here are a few thousand clones, around 74% of them singletons; the top ten hold more than 9%. Trimming left V 1 base short and J 5 bases short, with 11 bases between. This CDR3 spans 13 amino acids. The germline gives CDR1 GTSNPN, CDR2 SVGIG (reference sequence). Whole-study findings and limits: Compared with non-smokers, active smokers at surgery showed more clonal expansions.

This TCR came from an adult with Crohn's disease. V usage is TRBV30 and J usage is TRBJ2-5, with D possibly being TRBD2 (6 bases). The sample taken for sequencing was ileal tissue. The DNA of the CDR3 is TGTGCCTGGAGTGCGACTAGTGTTGAGACCCAGTACTTC. Its protein is CAWSATSVETQYF. The variable domain in full, with the rest retrieved from reference TRBV30 and TRBJ2-5, is SQTIHQWPATLVQPVGSPLSLECTVEGTSNPNLYWYRQAAGRGLQLLFYSVGIGQISSEVPQNLSASRPQDRQFILSSKKLLLSDSGFYLCAWSATSVETQYFGPGTRLLVL.